This TCR beta chain was sequenced for a study of OX40 agonist ivuxolimab in advanced cancers. Repertoires were generated with immunoSEQ multiplex PCR, while TCRdb's copy carries only in-frame clones and drops some. Among around 69,000 clones listed, around 83% were seen once. The V and J ends lost 7 bases and 1 base respectively, with 10 bases between them. The CDR3 runs 13 residues. Germline CDR1 LNHDA, CDR2 SQIVND (reference sequence). The clonotype was recovered from an adult with an advanced solid tumor such as melanoma, head and neck, liver or kidney cancer. The specimen was CD4+ or CD8+ T cells sorted from blood, collected in a trial of the OX40 agonist ivuxolimab. The J gene is TRBJ1-1, the V gene TRBV19; tentatively, D is TRBD1 (6 bases). The chain's CDR3 is CASTLGGNTEAFF. CDR3 bases: TGTGCCAGTACCTTAGGGGGGAACACTGAAGCTTTCTTT.